This T cell receptor (beta chain) was sequenced in a study of CD8 T cells in Susac syndrome. An amount of RNA that ranged from roughly 0.45 to 1 ug was reverse transcribed with random hexamers. TCRdb redid the calling of the immunoSEQ multiplex PCR reads with MiXCR, one entry per CDR3 protein. The sample gives around 270,000 distinct CDR3 sequences, 85% of which show up once; 0.21% is in the top ten. The CDR3 is 15 residues long. CDR1 SGHTA and CDR2 FQGNSA come from the germline V gene. V gave up 2 bases and J gave up 2 bases; unmatched junction bases: 0. The sequence was obtained from a human donor with multiple sclerosis. The chain combines TRBV7-2 with TRBJ1-6, with TRBD1 identical over 7 bases. The sequencing input was CD8+ T cells from PBMCs. The chain's CDR3 is CASSLQGAYNSPLHF. The CDR3 region has the DNA TGTGCCAGCAGCTTACAGGGGGCCTATAATTCACCCCTCCACTTT.